The clone carrying this T cell receptor beta chain occurred a few times. Profiled with immunoSEQ multiplex PCR; TCRdb holds only in-frame clones, not every one. The sample lists roughly 15,000 clones; roughly four fifths were seen once. This sample was included in a study of blood T cell repertoires in COVID-19. J lost 0 bases, V lost 6 bases, and 9 bases had no gene match. Germline assignment: CDR1 SGHTA and CDR2 FQGTGA. The CDR3 consists of 16 residues. This TCR derives from an elderly man with active COVID-19. The sample comprised peripheral blood. The V and J genes are TRBV7-3 and TRBJ1-2; 8 nucleotides match TRBD1. DNA for the CDR3: TGTGCCAGCAGTGCCGGGACAGGACGGTCTAACTATGGCTACACCTTC. This sequence encodes CASSAGTGRSNYGYTF.